A selection of T cell receptor beta chains follows, all from one sample in a study of T cells expressing NK-cell markers. Reanalyzing the 5' RACE reads, TCRdb keeps one entry per CDR3 protein, without DNA. This sample contains over 200,000 distinct CDR3 sequences. Sequenced material: blood T cells: a sorted CD56 or NKG2C T cell subset, CD4+ or CD8+ T cells, or bulk PBMC T cells (not recorded which). The receptors were sampled from a man between 18 and 35 years old in good health. The CDR3 runs from the conserved cysteine through the conserved F or W.

TRBV5-5,TRBJ1-1,CASSYAGPVSTNTEAFF
TRBV5-5,TRBJ2-2,CASSLHGSPFTGELFF
TRBV7-8,TRBJ1-4,CASSQRRATNEKLFF
TRBV29-1,TRBJ2-7,CSVGAGPDEQYF
TRBV5-1,TRBJ2-5,CASSRDRAQETQYF
TRBV12-3/TRBV12-4,TRBJ1-2,CASSLAPDGYGYTF
TRBV20-1,TRBJ2-1,CSARDWLAGGALNNEQFF
TRBV28,TRBJ2-4,CASSFTGVNKNIQYF
TRBV12-3/TRBV12-4,TRBJ2-3,CASSFGASITDTQYF
TRBV18,TRBJ1-1,CASSPLQGGTEAFF
TRBV9,TRBJ2-7,CASSVAGRESLYEQYF
TRBV20-1,TRBJ2-5,CSAYPSGRYQETQYF
TRBV7-9,TRBJ2-5,CASSLGSGGSQYF
TRBV7-2,TRBJ1-5,CASSLGTGRPQHF
TRBV5-1,TRBJ2-1,CASRNFRETPGEYEQFF
TRBV29-1,TRBJ2-5,CSVRDTPQETQYF
TRBV5-1,TRBJ1-1,CASSSEVMNTEAFF
TRBV20-1,TRBJ1-5,CSARVSESNQPQHF
TRBV11-2,TRBJ2-7,CASSLGGLSYEQYF
TRBV5-5,TRBJ2-1,CASSLGGQANNEQFF
TRBV20-1,TRBJ2-1,CSARDDRGGYNEQFF
TRBV12-3/TRBV12-4,TRBJ2-7,CASKPSAHSSYEQYF
TRBV6-1,TRBJ1-6,CASSEEGRGLSPLHF
TRBV30,TRBJ1-1,CAWVTGGATEAFF
TRBV7-6,TRBJ2-3,CASSPIAGGGTDTQYF
TRBV5-4,TRBJ2-2,CASSPALAGGSNGELFF
TRBV27,TRBJ2-1,CASSFLGGRNEQFF
TRBV6-5,TRBJ2-1,CASSYSTRVNEQFF
TRBV12-3/TRBV12-4,TRBJ2-2,CASSLGDELAGGSPNTGELFF
TRBV27,TRBJ2-7,CASSPQTGYEQYF
TRBV2,TRBJ2-5,CASTKRVQETQYF
TRBV5-1,TRBJ1-5,CASSLGGQTSNQPQHF
TRBV14,TRBJ1-1,CASSLRTGRNTEAFF
TRBV6-1,TRBJ2-2,CASSKTSVLGTGELFF
TRBV6-1,TRBJ2-2,CASGRTGGTGELFF